This entry describes one T cell receptor beta chain. The antigen is undetermined. This record comes from a study of shared clonotypes between healthy human individuals. Looking at the study overall: Aged 18 to 49, the donors were a couple of women and three men. Whole-study findings and limits: Despite large depth, rarefaction showed incomplete sorted-subset sequencing.

Naive-designated CD8 cells lacked CD45RO, were positively enriched for CCR7, and omitted terminally differentiated effector memory CD45RA+ cells. Assay: immunoSEQ multiplex PCR; the TCRdb copy retains only in-frame clones and omits some. The sample yields approximately 720,000 clones, about 92% seen once. Sequenced sample: naive CD8+ T cells sorted from blood. The origin of this receptor is a young man in good health.

Here the CDR3 reads CASSPGGGLAGFGDEQFF. CDR3 nucleotide sequence: TGTGCCAGCAGCCCAGGAGGGGGGCTAGCGGGATTCGGGGATGAGCAGTTCTTC. The chain couples TRBV7-9 to TRBJ2-1, with TRBD2 matching 9 bases. Germline V gives CDR1 SEHNR, CDR2 FQNEAQ (reference sequence). The CDR3 sequence is 18 residues long. V lost 5 bases, J lost 8 bases, and 19 bases stayed unmatched. The full variable domain, its missing parts supplied by reference TRBV7-9 and TRBJ2-1, is DTGVSQNPRHKITKRGQNVTFRCDPISEHNRLYWYRQTLGQGPEFLTYFQNEAQLEKSRLLSDRFSAERPKGSFSTLEIQRTEQGDSAMYLCASSPGGGLAGFGDEQFFGPGTRLTVL.